This T cell receptor (beta chain) was sequenced for a study of breast tumors, draining lymph nodes, adjacent tissues. Overall study results and limits: Compared with basal-like, luminal-like tumors shared significantly more repertoire with nontumor tissue.

This clonotype was seen many times. What it binds is unknown. TCRdb passed the multiplex PCR reads through MiXCR, listing each CDR3 protein once. The sample lists about 130,000 distinct CDR3 sequences, around 21% occurring once. Germline CDR1 is MNHEY and CDR2 is SMNVEV (reference sequence). The ends lost 5 bases at V and 5 bases at J; junction bases unmatched: 15. This CDR3 has 16 amino acids. Samples came from axillary lymph nodes draining the breast cancer. The TCR originated in a female donor with breast cancer. Some clones in this sample may be carry-over from other donors' samples. The material sequenced was axillary lymph node tissue. The gene calls are TRBV27 and TRBJ2-7, with 7 bases fitting TRBD2. The DNA of the CDR3 is TGTGCCAGCAGTCACCCTTCGGGGGGAGGGCTCCACGAGCAGTACTTC. Residues: CASSHPSGGGLHEQYF.